This T cell receptor (beta chain) was identified in a study of T cell responses to AZD1222 COVID-19 vaccine. After removal of 2 bases from V and 4 bases from J, the junction contained 4 bases not matched to a gene. The CDR3 runs 14 residues. Germline-derived CDR1 and CDR2 are SNHLY and FYNNEI. The assay was immunoSEQ multiplex PCR, and TCRdb's table has in-frame clones only and misses some. The sample has 130,000 or so clones; 80% to 95% are singletons. V usage is TRBV2 and J usage is TRBJ1-2; 7 positions match TRBD1. This sequence originates from an adult in good health. The source material was peripheral blood, sampled on day 0 of AZD1222 vaccination. CDR3 region: CASSETRQGYGYTF. CDR3 nucleotides: TGTGCCAGCAGTGAAACGCGACAGGGCTATGGCTACACCTTC.